A single sample is the source of the 2 T cell receptor beta chains below, sequenced in a study of identical twins. TCRdb ran MiXCR on the 5' RACE reads and lists one entry per CDR3 protein. Among some 260,000 distinct CDR3 sequences, around 15% were seen once, and the ten largest hold 8.8%. Source material: memory (CD45RO+) T cells sorted from blood. All receptors derive from a woman aged 18-29 years in good health.

CDR3 DNA: TGTGCCAGCAGCCCTAGCCTCAAAGATACGCAGTATTTT. It yields the protein CASSPSLKDTQYF. V is TRBV7-8 and J is TRBJ2-3, with a tentative D call TRBD2 (5 bases). Germline V gene lookup returns CDR1 SGHVS and CDR2 FQNEAQ. This CDR3 has 13 amino acids. V was pared by 5 bases and J by 5 bases, with 11 bases between.

This clonotype was detected a few times. CDR3 sequence: CASSRYGISRNSPLHF. DNA for the CDR3: TGTGCCAGCAGCCGTTACGGAATTAGTAGAAATTCACCCCTCCACTTT. The chain carries TRBV11-2 and TRBJ1-6; D gene uncertain. This CDR3 is 16 amino acids long. Trimming pared 5 bases from V and 7 bases from J, leaving 18 bases between. Looked up from germline, CDR1 is SGHAT and CDR2 is FQNNGV.